This T cell receptor beta chain was recorded in a study of cytomegalovirus exposure and HLA in healthy donors. Study context: As released early, the data held 70 million to 95 million unique TCRs from HLA-typed donors. Regarding the study as a whole: The authors judged a highly shared variant cluster likely a sequencing artifact. In a later analysis, specific HLA alleles were associated with 15,000 to 20,000 TCR beta sequences at a 0.05 false discovery rate. A later analysis by the authors found several of the most significant clusters apparently linked to common viral pathogens.

The PCR employed 60 Vbeta primers together with 13 Jbeta primers. Some clones are missing from TCRdb's copy, which holds only in-frame ones; the method was immunoSEQ multiplex PCR. The sample has 130,000 or so clones; roughly 70% are singletons. Comment on this clone: Its antigen is as yet unknown.

J was trimmed by 4 bases and V by 2 bases; bases with no gene match: 3. CDR3 length: 14 amino acids. Germline CDR1 is SGHTA and CDR2 is FQGNSA. Input material: PBMCs. This chain connects TRBV7-2 to TRBJ1-1; 8 nucleotides align to TRBD1. The receptor was derived from a man aged 18 to 30 in good health and CMV-seropositive. CDR3 sequence (DNA): TGTGCCAGCAGCTTACAGGGGGCGGGCACTGAAGCTTTCTTT. Translating it yields CASSLQGAGTEAFF.